This entry lists 30 T cell receptor beta chains sequenced from one sample in a study of OX40 agonist ivuxolimab in advanced cancers. Produced via immunoSEQ multiplex PCR; TCRdb's table is partial and in-frame only. The sample contains approximately 70,000 clones, 87% of which appear only once. The material was CD4+ or CD8+ T cells sorted from blood, obtained in a trial of the OX40 agonist ivuxolimab. The receptors originated from an adult with an advanced solid tumor such as melanoma, head and neck, liver or kidney cancer.

The V gene is TRBV9, the J gene TRBJ2-7; 9 bases map to TRBD2. V was clipped by 2 bases and J by 3 bases; unmatched bases: 6. Per the germline V gene, CDR1 is SGDLS and CDR2 is YYNGEE. There are 15 residues in the CDR3. CDR3 bases: TGTGCCAGCAGCGTCGGGGTTAGCGGGAGCTACGAGCAGTACTTC. It codes for CASSVGVSGSYEQYF.

The chain employs TRBV10-3 and TRBJ2-7; TRBD1 matches at 7 bases. The ends lost 10 bases at V and 8 bases at J; junction bases unmatched: 11. In germline, CDR1 is ENHRY, CDR2 SYGVKD. The CDR3 spans 12 residues. In DNA form, the CDR3 reads TGTGCCACCACCAGTACAGGGGAGAAGCAGTACTTC. Amino acids: CATTSTGEKQYF.

The rearrangement joins TRBV6-5 to TRBJ1-4; D unclear. CDR1 and CDR2 (germline): MNHEY, SVGAGI. Trimming cost V 0 bases and J 4 bases, with 9 bases left between them. This CDR3 region has 15 residues. The CDR3 spells CASSYSGTVNEKLFF. In DNA form, the CDR3 reads TGTGCCAGCAGTTACTCGGGAACAGTTAATGAAAAACTGTTTTTT.

The count of this clone is one. This chain links TRBV29-1 with TRBJ2-3, with D possibly TRBD2 on 5 matching bases. Trimming took 4 bases from V and 0 from J, leaving 8 bases between them. Germline V gene lookup returns CDR1 SQVTM and CDR2 ANQGSEA. The CDR3 has 13 residues. CDR3 nucleotide sequence: TGCAGCGTTGGACGGGGAAGCACAGATACGCAGTATTTT. Amino acid sequence: CSVGRGSTDTQYF.

The chain combines TRBV5-1 with TRBJ2-5; 8 bases fit TRBD2. The CDR3 is 16 amino acids. The germline V gene encodes CDR1 SGHRS and CDR2 YFSETQ. The junction had 13 bases not matched to a gene; V was cut back by 4 bases and J by 5 bases. CDR3 sequence (DNA): TGCGCCAGCAGCGCACTAGGCGGGGGGCGGAGGGAGACCCAGTACTTC. Protein: CASSALGGGRRETQYF.

This chain uses TRBV6-1 with TRBJ2-1, with unresolved D. V lost 0 bases, J lost 1 base, and 13 bases lay in between. The CDR3 consists of 17 residues. Germline CDR1 MNHNS, CDR2 SASEGT. CDR3 sequence reads: CASSEAQGAASYNEQFF. The CDR3 bases are TGTGCCAGCAGTGAAGCGCAAGGCGCGGCGTCCTACAATGAGCAGTTCTTC.

The chain combines TRBV6-4 with TRBJ1-2; TRBD1 matches 9 bases. Germline CDR1 MRHNA, CDR2 SNTAGT. The CDR3 runs to 16 residues. V gave up 10 bases and J gave up 0 bases; unmatched junction bases: 12. Here the CDR3 DNA reads TGTGCCATCGAAAGGACAGGGGATTTCCCTAACTATGGCTACACCTTC. Its protein is CAIERTGDFPNYGYTF.

This rearrangement joins TRBV4-1 to TRBJ2-5, with 9 bases identical to TRBD1. This CDR3 comprises 16 residues. The junction had 7 bases not matched to a gene; V was cut back by 4 bases and J by 1 base. From germline, CDR1 is MGHRA and CDR2 YSYEKL. CDR3 DNA: TGCGCCAGCAGCCTTTCCGCGGGACAGGGCCAAGAGACCCAGTACTTC. Encoded protein: CASSLSAGQGQETQYF.

The chain employs TRBV2 and TRBJ1-3; D uncertain. CDR3 length equals 14 residues. Germline V gene lookup returns CDR1 SNHLY and CDR2 FYNNEI. With 4 bases removed from V and 4 bases from J, the gap between germline ends came to 11 bases. The DNA of the CDR3 is TGTGCCAGCAGTGTGGAGTGGTCCGGAAACACCATATATTTT. Its protein product is CASSVEWSGNTIYF.

The chain couples TRBV7-9 to TRBJ2-3; D gene ambiguous. CDR1 SEHNR and CDR2 FQNEAQ come from the germline V gene (reference sequence). The CDR3 runs 12 residues. Trimming shortened V by 5 bases and J by 6 bases, and 9 bases separated the two germline ends. CDR3 sequence: CASSPDQDTQYF. The CDR3 DNA reads as TGTGCCAGCAGCCCGGACCAGGATACGCAGTATTTT.

This chain uses TRBV19 with TRBJ1-5, with no clear D. V was pared by 2 bases and J by 4 bases, with 15 bases between. The germline V gene has CDR1 LNHDA and CDR2 SQIVND (reference sequence). This CDR3 is built from 16 residues. In nucleotides, the CDR3 is TGTGCCAGTAGTATAAGCTCCGTGGGTGCAAATCAGCCCCAGCATTTT. Its translation is CASSISSVGANQPQHF.

This clone was seen more than once but under ten times. The chain carries TRBV30 and TRBJ1-3; perhaps TRBD1 as D (5 bases). V was trimmed by 1 base and J by 0 bases, leaving 16 bases between them. This CDR3 comprises 17 residues. Germline V gene lookup returns CDR1 GTSNPN and CDR2 SVGIG (reference sequence). The CDR3 sequence is CAWSALTTASSGNTIYF. DNA for the CDR3: TGTGCCTGGAGTGCTCTAACGACAGCGAGCTCTGGAAACACCATATATTTT. The variable domain in full, with the rest retrieved from reference TRBV30 and TRBJ1-3, is SQTIHQWPATLVQPVGSPLSLECTVEGTSNPNLYWYRQAAGRGLQLLFYSVGIGQISSEVPQNLSASRPQDRQFILSSKKLLLSDSGFYLCAWSALTTASSGNTIYFGEGSWLTVV.

The chain joins TRBV4-1 to TRBJ2-5; 12 bases map to TRBD2. From germline, CDR1 is MGHRA and CDR2 YSYEKL. Germline trimming cut 1 base from V and 5 bases from J; bases unmatched to any gene: 2. This CDR3 comprises 15 residues. CDR3 bases: TGCGCCAGCAGCCAAGGGACTAGCGGGACGGAGACCCAGTACTTC. Amino acids: CASSQGTSGTETQYF.

This chain connects TRBV28 to TRBJ1-2; TRBD1 aligns across 9 bases. The CDR3 runs to 17 residues. The J segment lost 4 bases and the V segment lost 5 bases, leaving 14 bases of the junction unmatched. CDR1 is MDHEN and CDR2 is SYDVKM in the germline V gene. CDR3 residues: CASSPGQGGGSGYGYTF. DNA of the CDR3: TGTGCCAGCAGTCCGGGACAGGGAGGAGGGTCCGGCTATGGCTACACCTTC.

This chain joins TRBV6-6 and TRBJ2-3; D remains ambiguous. The CDR3 runs to 12 residues. Germline V gene data show CDR1 as MNHNY and CDR2 as SVGAGI (reference sequence). The V and J ends lost 2 bases and 4 bases respectively, with 4 bases between them. CDR3 in amino acids: CASSYRSDTQYF. CDR3 nucleotide sequence: TGTGCCAGCAGTTACCGATCAGATACGCAGTATTTT.

This sequence joins TRBV9 and TRBJ2-5; 10 nucleotides line up with TRBD2. The V gene end was trimmed by 0 bases and the J gene end by 1 base; junction bases not matched to a gene: 3. From germline, CDR1 is SGDLS and CDR2 YYNGEE. The CDR3 extends over 16 amino acids. The CDR3 sequence: CASSVEAGGFQETQYF. In nucleotides, the CDR3 is TGTGCCAGCAGCGTAGAAGCGGGGGGGTTCCAAGAGACCCAGTACTTC.

The rearrangement joins TRBV6-5 to TRBJ2-5, with D maybe TRBD1 (6 bases). Germline V gene data show CDR1 as MNHEY and CDR2 as SVGAGI. This CDR3 has 13 amino acids. Trimming stripped 5 bases from V and 2 bases from J, with 9 bases between. The CDR3 DNA is TGTGCCAGCAGTGTAGACAGGCAAGAGACCCAGTACTTC. It specifies CASSVDRQETQYF.

The rearrangement uses TRBV6-4 and TRBJ1-5, with no clear D. V was pared by 7 bases and J by 7 bases, with 17 bases between. Germline loops: CDR1 MRHNA, CDR2 SNTAGT. This CDR3 has 14 residues. The CDR3 DNA follows: TGTGCCAGCACTGTACACCGACCGAGCCAGCCCCAGCATTTT. Its translation: CASTVHRPSQPQHF.

V and J are TRBV30 and TRBJ1-4; D unresolved. Trimming pared 3 bases from V and 8 bases from J, leaving 7 bases between. Germline V gene lookup returns CDR1 GTSNPN and CDR2 SVGIG (reference sequence). The CDR3 extends over 11 amino acids. CDR3 sequence: CAWSLPEKLFF. CDR3 bases: TGTGCCTGGAGCCTACCGGAAAAACTGTTTTTT.

This rearrangement joins TRBV10-3 to TRBJ2-3; 8 bases agree with TRBD2. V dropped 8 bases and J dropped 3; count of bases not matched to a gene: 7. Germline V gene lookup returns CDR1 ENHRY and CDR2 SYGVKD. The CDR3 runs 14 residues. This CDR3 is CAISNGGETDTQYF. In DNA, the CDR3 is TGTGCCATCTCGAACGGGGGGGAAACAGATACGCAGTATTTT.

This chain joins TRBV10-2 and TRBJ1-1, with unresolved D. Germline loops: CDR1 WSHSY, CDR2 SAAADI. This CDR3 has 14 amino acids. V was trimmed by 3 bases and J by 1 base, leaving 9 bases between them. The CDR3 reads CASSEFRENTEAFF. CDR3 DNA sequence: TGCGCCAGCAGTGAATTTCGGGAGAACACTGAAGCTTTCTTT.

The chain recombines TRBV27 with TRBJ2-1; TRBD2 aligns across 15 bases. The V and J ends lost 5 bases and 8 bases, in that order; junction bases with no gene match: 7. In germline, CDR1 is MNHEY, CDR2 SMNVEV (reference sequence). CDR3 length: 16 residues. The CDR3 sequence is CASSRGLAGGGHEQFF. Written as DNA, the CDR3 is TGTGCCAGCAGTCGGGGACTAGCGGGGGGAGGCCATGAGCAGTTCTTC.

The V and J genes are TRBV30 and TRBJ2-4, with 11 positions matching TRBD2. Germline values: CDR1 GTSNPN, CDR2 SVGIG (reference sequence). CDR3 size: 17 residues. The V and J ends lost 4 bases and 3 bases, in that order; junction bases with no gene match: 11. This chain's CDR3 is CAWTSGTGTSGKNIQYF. The CDR3 coding sequence is TGTGCCTGGACCTCTGGGACCGGGACTAGCGGCAAAAACATTCAGTACTTC.

V is TRBV5-1 and J is TRBJ2-2; 11 bases line up with TRBD2. There are 16 residues in the CDR3. Germline-derived CDR1 and CDR2 are SGHRS and YFSETQ. Germline trimming cut 2 bases from V and 5 bases from J; bases unmatched to any gene: 5. The CDR3 DNA is TGCGCCAGCAGCTTCTCCCTAGCGGGAGGAACCGGGGAGCTGTTTTTT. It yields the protein CASSFSLAGGTGELFF.

This chain links TRBV7-8 with TRBJ2-5; the D gene is possibly TRBD2 (6 bases). Trimming shortened V by 6 bases and J by 4 bases, and 15 bases separated the two germline ends. CDR3 size: 14 residues. Germline V CDR1 and CDR2: SGHVS, FQNEAQ. For the CDR3, the DNA is TGTGCCAGCAGGACAGTGGTGGGAGGAGAGACCCAGTACTTC. Encoded protein: CASRTVVGGETQYF.

The chain links TRBV4-1 to TRBJ2-5; D remains unclear. Trimming took 2 bases from V and 2 from J, leaving 12 bases between them. The V gene's germline CDR1 is MGHRA and CDR2 YSYEKL. The CDR3 is made up of 15 amino acids. CDR3 sequence (DNA): TGCGCCAGCAGCCAACAATCGGTGGCGCAAGAGACCCAGTACTTC. Amino acid sequence: CASSQQSVAQETQYF.

The rearrangement joins TRBV18 to TRBJ1-1; no firm D call. V was cut by 3 bases and J by 3 bases, with 14 bases left in between. Germline CDR1 and CDR2: KGHSH and LQKENI. The CDR3 runs 15 residues. CDR3 loop: CASSPLDLRDTEAFF. DNA for the CDR3: TGTGCCAGCTCACCCCTGGACTTGCGGGACACTGAAGCTTTCTTT. The full variable domain, its missing parts supplied by reference TRBV18 and TRBJ1-1, is NAGVMQNPRHLVRRRGQEARLRCSPMKGHSHVYWYRQLPEEGLKFMVYLQKENIIDESGMPKERFSAEFPKEGPSILRIQQVVRGDSAAYFCASSPLDLRDTEAFFGQGTRLTVV.

The table lists this clone with many counts. V is TRBV20-1 and J is TRBJ1-1, with a weak D call TRBD1 (6 bases). CDR1 and CDR2 (germline): DFQATT, SNEGSKA (reference sequence). The CDR3 loop spans 11 amino acids. Between the trimmed V and J ends, which lost 6 bases and 8 bases, there was a span of 13 bases. CDR3 sequence: CSATDRKEAFF. The CDR3 region has the DNA TGCAGTGCCACAGACAGGAAGGAAGCTTTCTTT.

The rearrangement links TRBV27 to TRBJ2-1; TRBD1 matches 8 bases. The length of the CDR3 is 15 residues. Germline CDR1 is MNHEY and CDR2 is SMNVEV (reference sequence). V shed 5 bases and J 7 bases; nucleotides not matched to a gene: 10. The CDR3 sequence is CASSIRQGRMNEQFF. CDR3 bases: TGTGCCAGCAGTATACGACAGGGGAGAATGAATGAGCAGTTCTTC.

The rearrangement uses TRBV10-2 and TRBJ1-4; a possible D gene is TRBD1 (5 bases). Per germline, CDR1 WSHSY and CDR2 SAAADI. Trimming removed 7 bases from V and 4 bases from J, with 13 bases in between. CDR3 length: 14 amino acids. The CDR3 nucleotides read TGCGCCAGCAACCGGGACGGTTATAATGAAAAACTGTTTTTT. This translates into CASNRDGYNEKLFF.